These T cell receptor beta chains were read from a single sample in a study of identical twins. One entry per CDR3 protein, called by TCRdb with MiXCR from the 5' RACE reads. The repertoire consists of around 1.7 million distinct CDR3 sequences, with under 35% occurring once and the leading ten covering about 0.27%. The sequenced material came from cord blood. These receptors were obtained from a newborn girl in good health. Both conserved end residues are part of each CDR3. Fields, in order: V gene, D gene, J gene, clone size, CDR3 protein, CDR3 DNA. D genes are given only for firm matches. A clone size is listed for some rows: how often the clone was seen (once, few, many), or a class if it is expanded.

V gene: TRBV15; D gene: .; J gene: TRBJ2-1; clone size: .; CDR3 protein: CATSKDGTVSWGEQFF; CDR3 DNA: TGTGCCACCAGCAAAGACGGGACTGTCAGTTGGGGTGAGCAGTTCTTC
V gene: TRBV7-2; D gene: TRBD2; J gene: TRBJ2-7; clone size: .; CDR3 protein: CASSPGLASNEQYF; CDR3 DNA: TGTGCCAGCAGCCCGGGACTAGCGAGTAATGAGCAGTACTTC
V gene: TRBV6-5; D gene: TRBD2; J gene: TRBJ2-3; clone size: .; CDR3 protein: CASNYLAGGPQSTDTQYF; CDR3 DNA: TGTGCCAGTAATTATCTAGCGGGGGGGCCTCAGAGCACAGATACGCAGTATTTT
V gene: TRBV28; D gene: TRBD2; J gene: TRBJ2-5; clone size: .; CDR3 protein: CASSPKREVNEQYF; CDR3 DNA: TGTGCCAGCAGCCCGAAACGGGAGGTCAATGAGCAGTACTTC
V gene: TRBV27; D gene: .; J gene: TRBJ2-6; clone size: .; CDR3 protein: CASRTTGANVLTF; CDR3 DNA: TGTGCCAGCCGCACAACTGGGGCCAACGTCCTGACTTTC
V gene: TRBV7-2; D gene: TRBD1; J gene: TRBJ2-7; clone size: .; CDR3 protein: CASSPRQGPNYEQYF; CDR3 DNA: TGTGCCAGCAGCCCCCGACAGGGACCAAACTACGAGCAGTACTTC
V gene: TRBV5-1; D gene: TRBD2; J gene: TRBJ2-7; clone size: .; CDR3 protein: CASSLGAGVVSYEQYF; CDR3 DNA: TGCGCCAGCAGCTTGGGGGCGGGGGTTGTTTCCTACGAGCAGTACTTC
V gene: TRBV20-1; D gene: .; J gene: TRBJ2-7; clone size: .; CDR3 protein: CSARSGYYEQYF; CDR3 DNA: TGCAGTGCTAGAAGCGGGTACTACGAGCAGTACTTC
V gene: TRBV2; D gene: .; J gene: TRBJ1-2; clone size: .; CDR3 protein: CASSELVRANYGYTF; CDR3 DNA: TGTGCCAGCAGTGAATTGGTCAGGGCGAACTATGGCTACACCTTC
V gene: TRBV7-9; D gene: .; J gene: TRBJ1-1; clone size: .; CDR3 protein: CASSLFQGKDTEAFF; CDR3 DNA: TGTGCCAGCAGCTTATTCCAGGGAAAGGACACTGAAGCTTTCTTT
V gene: TRBV27; D gene: TRBD1; J gene: TRBJ2-3; clone size: few; CDR3 protein: CASSPLGTGTQYF; CDR3 DNA: TGTGCCAGCAGTCCACTAGGGACAGGTACGCAGTATTTT
V gene: TRBV24-1; D gene: .; J gene: TRBJ2-7; clone size: .; CDR3 protein: CATSDNLGSSYNEQYF; CDR3 DNA: TGTGCCACCAGTGATAATTTAGGGAGCTCCTACAATGAGCAGTACTTC
V gene: TRBV20-1; D gene: TRBD2; J gene: TRBJ2-1; clone size: .; CDR3 protein: CSDKREGPYNEQFF; CDR3 DNA: TGCAGTGATAAACGGGAGGGGCCCTACAATGAGCAGTTCTTC
V gene: TRBV18; D gene: .; J gene: TRBJ1-2; clone size: .; CDR3 protein: CASSPLDLYGYTF; CDR3 DNA: TGTGCCAGCTCACCACTGGACCTCTATGGCTACACCTTC
V gene: TRBV11-2; D gene: .; J gene: TRBJ2-5; clone size: few; CDR3 protein: CASTLVEVGTQYF; CDR3 DNA: TGTGCCAGCACCCTAGTGGAGGTGGGGACCCAGTACTTC
V gene: TRBV20-1; D gene: TRBD2; J gene: TRBJ2-5; clone size: few; CDR3 protein: CSARDSLAGFYVETQYF; CDR3 DNA: TGCAGTGCTAGAGATAGTTTAGCGGGGTTTTATGTAGAGACCCAGTACTTC
V gene: TRBV5-1; D gene: TRBD2; J gene: TRBJ2-3; clone size: .; CDR3 protein: CASSLAPAQRGVPDTQYF; CDR3 DNA: TGCGCCAGCAGCTTGGCCCCCGCGCAGCGGGGGGTCCCAGATACGCAGTATTTT
V gene: TRBV5-6; D gene: .; J gene: TRBJ2-1; clone size: .; CDR3 protein: CASRGGSGYNEQFF; CDR3 DNA: TGTGCCAGCAGGGGGGGTAGCGGCTACAATGAGCAGTTCTTC
V gene: TRBV11-1; D gene: .; J gene: TRBJ2-5; clone size: few; CDR3 protein: CASSRISLQETQYF; CDR3 DNA: TGTGCCAGCAGCCGTATCTCACTTCAAGAGACCCAGTACTTC
V gene: TRBV6-2/TRBV6-3; D gene: .; J gene: TRBJ2-7; clone size: .; CDR3 protein: CASSSIRGEQYF; CDR3 DNA: TGTGCCAGCAGTAGTATCAGGGGCGAGCAGTACTTC
V gene: TRBV27; D gene: .; J gene: TRBJ1-5; clone size: .; CDR3 protein: CASSSWGYSNQPQHF; CDR3 DNA: TGTGCCAGCAGTTCTTGGGGATATAGCAATCAGCCCCAGCATTTT
V gene: TRBV12-3/TRBV12-4; D gene: TRBD1; J gene: TRBJ1-5; clone size: .; CDR3 protein: CASSPTRDRGYNQPQHF; CDR3 DNA: TGTGCCAGCAGTCCCACGCGGGACAGGGGATACAATCAGCCCCAGCATTTT
V gene: TRBV11-2; D gene: .; J gene: TRBJ2-4; clone size: .; CDR3 protein: CASSSERLAKNIQYF; CDR3 DNA: TGTGCCAGCAGCTCGGAGAGGCTAGCCAAAAACATTCAGTACTTC
V gene: TRBV18; D gene: .; J gene: TRBJ2-3; clone size: once; CDR3 protein: CASSPVGAVADTQYF; CDR3 DNA: TGTGCCAGCTCACCAGTGGGGGCCGTCGCAGATACGCAGTATTTT
V gene: TRBV7-2; D gene: .; J gene: TRBJ1-2; clone size: .; CDR3 protein: CASSHSGANYGNTF; CDR3 DNA: TGTGCCAGCAGCCATTCCGGGGCAAACTATGGCAACACCTTC
V gene: TRBV10-3; D gene: TRBD1; J gene: TRBJ1-1; clone size: many; CDR3 protein: CAISGTGSNTEAFF; CDR3 DNA: TGTGCCATCAGTGGGACAGGGTCCAACACTGAAGCTTTCTTT
V gene: TRBV5-1; D gene: .; J gene: TRBJ2-7; clone size: few; CDR3 protein: CASAAGLRTSYEQYF; CDR3 DNA: TGCGCCAGCGCAGCAGGGTTGAGGACCTCCTACGAGCAGTACTTC
V gene: TRBV2; D gene: .; J gene: TRBJ2-3; clone size: .; CDR3 protein: CASSELAPNTQYF; CDR3 DNA: TGTGCCAGCAGTGAACTAGCACCTAATACGCAGTATTTT
V gene: TRBV25-1; D gene: .; J gene: TRBJ2-3; clone size: few; CDR3 protein: CASSEYNGVIDTQYF; CDR3 DNA: TGTGCCAGCAGTGAATACAACGGTGTCATAGATACGCAGTATTTT
V gene: TRBV9; D gene: TRBD1; J gene: TRBJ2-2; clone size: .; CDR3 protein: CASSVASWTGAVGELFF; CDR3 DNA: TGTGCCAGCAGCGTAGCTTCTTGGACAGGGGCCGTCGGGGAGCTGTTTTTT
V gene: TRBV20-1; D gene: .; J gene: TRBJ1-1; clone size: .; CDR3 protein: CSFSGTTGGAFF; CDR3 DNA: TGCAGCTTTTCCGGCACAACAGGAGGAGCTTTCTTT
V gene: TRBV6-6; D gene: .; J gene: TRBJ2-7; clone size: .; CDR3 protein: CASSYSGEENEQYF; CDR3 DNA: TGTGCCAGCAGTTACTCGGGAGAGGAAAACGAGCAGTACTTC
V gene: TRBV5-6; D gene: .; J gene: TRBJ2-5; clone size: few; CDR3 protein: CASSLYATLEETQYF; CDR3 DNA: TGTGCCAGCAGCTTGTACGCCACATTAGAAGAGACCCAGTACTTC
V gene: TRBV21-1; D gene: .; J gene: TRBJ2-3; clone size: many; CDR3 protein: CASTHSTDTQYF; CDR3 DNA: TGTGCCAGCACCCACAGCACAGATACGCAGTATTTT
V gene: TRBV3-1; D gene: .; J gene: TRBJ2-7; clone size: .; CDR3 protein: CASSQARGAHEQYF; CDR3 DNA: TGTGCCAGCAGCCAAGCTCGGGGGGCCCACGAGCAGTACTTC
V gene: TRBV29-1; D gene: .; J gene: TRBJ2-1; clone size: .; CDR3 protein: CSAVHNEQFF; CDR3 DNA: TGCAGCGCCGTACACAATGAGCAGTTCTTC
V gene: TRBV20-1; D gene: TRBD1; J gene: TRBJ2-3; clone size: .; CDR3 protein: CSALKTGIPDTQYF; CDR3 DNA: TGCAGTGCTCTTAAGACAGGGATCCCAGATACGCAGTATTTT
V gene: TRBV27; D gene: .; J gene: TRBJ1-1; clone size: few; CDR3 protein: CASSTPASNTEAFF; CDR3 DNA: TGTGCCAGCAGTACCCCGGCCTCGAACACTGAAGCTTTCTTT
V gene: TRBV29-1; D gene: .; J gene: TRBJ1-1; clone size: few; CDR3 protein: CSVGGLQGTEAFF; CDR3 DNA: TGCAGCGTTGGAGGGCTCCAAGGGACTGAAGCTTTCTTT
V gene: TRBV27; D gene: .; J gene: TRBJ2-1; clone size: .; CDR3 protein: CASSFSRAYNEQFF; CDR3 DNA: TGTGCCAGCAGTTTCAGCAGGGCGTACAATGAGCAGTTCTTC
V gene: TRBV20-1; D gene: TRBD2; J gene: TRBJ2-3; clone size: .; CDR3 protein: CSARIAGGTQYF; CDR3 DNA: TGCAGTGCTAGGATAGCGGGGGGTACGCAGTATTTT
V gene: TRBV5-1; D gene: .; J gene: TRBJ2-3; clone size: .; CDR3 protein: CASSFSPWQGGTDTQYF; CDR3 DNA: TGCGCCAGCAGCTTCTCCCCGTGGCAGGGTGGCACAGATACGCAGTATTTT
V gene: TRBV2; D gene: TRBD1; J gene: TRBJ1-2; clone size: few; CDR3 protein: CASSDMQGAAYGYTF; CDR3 DNA: TGTGCCAGCAGTGATATGCAGGGGGCAGCGTATGGCTACACCTTC
V gene: TRBV20-1; D gene: TRBD1; J gene: TRBJ1-6; clone size: few; CDR3 protein: CSARAGGAYNSPLHF; CDR3 DNA: TGCAGTGCTAGAGCAGGGGGCGCCTATAATTCACCCCTCCACTTT
V gene: TRBV24-1; D gene: TRBD2; J gene: TRBJ2-3; clone size: .; CDR3 protein: CATSDNAGGPRTDTQYF; CDR3 DNA: TGTGCCACCAGTGATAATGCGGGAGGCCCTCGCACAGATACGCAGTATTTT
V gene: TRBV20-1; D gene: .; J gene: TRBJ2-1; clone size: .; CDR3 protein: CSAADWNEQFF; CDR3 DNA: TGCAGTGCCGCGGACTGGAATGAGCAGTTCTTC
V gene: TRBV15; D gene: .; J gene: TRBJ2-1; clone size: few; CDR3 protein: CATSRDGTPSYNEQFF; CDR3 DNA: TGTGCCACCAGCAGAGATGGCACCCCCTCCTACAATGAGCAGTTCTTC
V gene: TRBV6-5; D gene: TRBD1; J gene: TRBJ1-1; clone size: few; CDR3 protein: CASSETGGRGTEAFF; CDR3 DNA: TGTGCCAGCAGTGAGACAGGGGGGAGAGGTACTGAAGCTTTCTTT
V gene: TRBV20-1; D gene: TRBD1; J gene: TRBJ2-1; clone size: few; CDR3 protein: CSAHDRDAYNEQFF; CDR3 DNA: TGCAGTGCTCACGACAGGGACGCCTACAATGAGCAGTTCTTC
V gene: TRBV3-1; D gene: .; J gene: TRBJ2-1; clone size: few; CDR3 protein: CASSQEHSSSYYNEQFF; CDR3 DNA: TGTGCCAGCAGCCAAGAGCATTCTAGCTCCTACTACAATGAGCAGTTCTTC
V gene: TRBV12-3/TRBV12-4; D gene: .; J gene: TRBJ2-3; clone size: few; CDR3 protein: CASSFPRLTRPDTQYF; CDR3 DNA: TGTGCCAGCAGTTTCCCCAGACTTACCCGTCCAGATACGCAGTATTTT
V gene: TRBV20-1; D gene: TRBD1; J gene: TRBJ2-3; clone size: .; CDR3 protein: CSATSLYRGRDTDTQYF; CDR3 DNA: TGCAGTGCTACCTCGCTATACAGGGGGCGCGACACAGATACGCAGTATTTT
V gene: TRBV6-1; D gene: .; J gene: TRBJ2-7; clone size: .; CDR3 protein: CASRDGGLPPYEQYF; CDR3 DNA: TGTGCCAGCAGGGACGGGGGGCTACCCCCCTACGAGCAGTACTTC
V gene: TRBV11-3; D gene: .; J gene: TRBJ2-2; clone size: .; CDR3 protein: CASSLVPWTGELFF; CDR3 DNA: TGTGCCAGCAGCTTAGTCCCCTGGACCGGGGAGCTGTTTTTT
V gene: TRBV27; D gene: .; J gene: TRBJ1-1; clone size: .; CDR3 protein: CASSRYINTEAFF; CDR3 DNA: TGTGCCAGCAGTCGATACATAAACACTGAAGCTTTCTTT